Here is one T cell receptor beta chain with its context. Its antigen is still unknown. Germline V gene sequence: CDR1 MNHEY, CDR2 SMNVEV (reference sequence). V shed 5 bases, J shed 5 bases, and the junction held 4 bases outside the gene matches. CDR3 length equals 14 residues. Donors sampled were nominally healthy, though unrecorded immune exposures were likely. This record belongs to a study of cytomegalovirus exposure and HLA in healthy donors. Study as a whole: Clustering assigned approximately 79% of the approximately 400 genotyped donors to the Caucasian-associated ancestry cluster. Study-wide findings and caveats: Researchers had no immune exposure information except CMV serostatus available. It was reported that TCR beta sequences correctly inferred the HLA-A and HLA-B alleles for most subjects.

Amplification used 60 Vbeta primers and 13 Jbeta primers. TCRdb keeps only in-frame clones here, not all; method: immunoSEQ multiplex PCR. The sample carries 150,000 to 200,000 clones, 82% recorded once. The rearrangement uses TRBV27 and TRBJ2-7; 12 bases are shared with TRBD1. Sequencing was carried out using PBMCs. The receptor comes from a girl aged 2-10 years in good health and CMV-seropositive. CDR3 in amino acids: CASSPGTGGDEQYF. DNA of the CDR3: TGTGCCAGCAGTCCCGGGACAGGGGGCGACGAGCAGTACTTC.